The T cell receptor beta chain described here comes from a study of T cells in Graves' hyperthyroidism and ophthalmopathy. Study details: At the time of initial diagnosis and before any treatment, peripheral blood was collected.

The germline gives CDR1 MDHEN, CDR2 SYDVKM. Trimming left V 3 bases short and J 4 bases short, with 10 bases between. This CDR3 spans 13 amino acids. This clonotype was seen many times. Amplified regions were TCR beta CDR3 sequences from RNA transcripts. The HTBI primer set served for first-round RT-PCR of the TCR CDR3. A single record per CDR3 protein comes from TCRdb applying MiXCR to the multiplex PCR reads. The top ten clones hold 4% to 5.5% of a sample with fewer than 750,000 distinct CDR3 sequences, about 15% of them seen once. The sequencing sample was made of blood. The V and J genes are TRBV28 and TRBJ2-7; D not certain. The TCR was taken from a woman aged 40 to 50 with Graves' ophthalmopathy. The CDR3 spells CASSLRSGYEQYF. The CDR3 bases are TGTGCCAGCAGTTTGCGTTCCGGTTACGAGCAGTACTTC.